The following is a T cell receptor (beta chain) sequence with its context. Which antigen it targets is not known. No base quality information exists; no much larger clone differs at one position. This entry comes from a study of cytomegalovirus exposure and HLA in healthy donors (TCRdb year 2017). About the study as a whole: An earlier analysis of several hundred of the donors reported about 280 Gb of sequence data and some 110 million unique TCR beta sequences obtained from about 200 million T cells. To predict cytomegalovirus infection status, the study combined high-throughput TCR immunosequencing, statistical association of individual TCRs with disease status, and machine learning. Rather than drawing on any new phenotypic data, the later analysis identified candidate immune exposures from TCR beta sequences and the way those sequences occurred across donors. The number of typed donors differed by locus: about 629-630 for A, B, C, DRB1 and DQB1; approximately 540 for DQA1; approximately 600 for DPA1; and some 430 for DPB1. A later genetic analysis took genome-wide SNP genotypes for about 55% of the roughly 700 donors and used that subset as a discovery cohort. An earlier analysis of fewer than 750 of the donors used high-throughput TCR beta sequencing to judge whether each TCR beta V gene segment behaved as functional or pseudogenic. The aim of the study was to test whether cataloging public T cell receptors could identify signatures of past pathogen exposure. The study used immunosequencing to profile the T cell repertoires of 666 subjects and linked those repertoires to cytomegalovirus serostatus. Along with the approximately 650-subject first cohort, a separate validation cohort of approximately 110 different subjects was used. All discovery cohort repertoires had been generated using a single sequencing platform. Across some 400 genotyped donors of the cohort, an average of approximately 200,000 unique TCR beta nucleotide sequences per donor were sequenced, and roughly 18% of those sequences were non-productive. The genetic ancestry cluster associated with self-reported Caucasian donors included 81% of the 398 genotyped donors. To study patterns of TCR occurrence, a later analysis re-analyzed previously published TCR beta repertoires from around 670 donors and added high-resolution HLA genotyping. Donor age, sex, ethnicity and CMV serostatus were collected together with the repertoire data. HLA typing covered class I and class II loci at four-digit resolution. Roughly five DR-DQ haplotypes were handled as single units for association and clustering, since linkage in the cohort was strong. About 330 gigabases of sequencing data and 70 million to 100 million unique TCR sequences made up an early release that covered approximately 650 HLA-typed donors.

The cohort comprised more than 550 healthy bone marrow donors. At the time of sampling, all cohort members were nominally healthy, though unrecorded immune exposures were likely present. The donor tested CMV seropositive and was one of the 289 seropositive cohort members. Each donor provided a peripheral blood sample, and peripheral blood mononuclear cells were used for TCR beta sequencing. The Qiagen DNeasy Blood Extraction Kit was used to extract genomic DNA from the blood cell samples. The germline V gene (reference sequence) sets CDR1 to LNHDA and CDR2 to SQIVND. V is pruned by 6 bases and J by 7 bases, leaving 8 bases of the junction without a gene match. Including cysteine and phenylalanine, the CDR3 has 13 amino acids. Only the CDR3 DNA is retained, 39 bases long and in frame from the first base. Library generation was performed with the immunoSEQ multiplex PCR assay. The multiplex PCR relied on a mix of 60 forward primers for TCR Vbeta segments and 13 reverse primers for TCR Jbeta segments. The CDR3 region of rearranged TCR beta genes was amplified from genomic DNA with a multiplex PCR assay. On the Illumina HiSeq System, the amplified TCR beta libraries were sequenced as 87-base-pair reads. Regarding the original processing steps: A later analysis counted about 80 million unique TCR beta chains across the 650 to 700 repertoires, and 10 million to 12 million of these chains were shared by at least two donors. Raw reads were error-corrected and collapsed into unique sequences by a nearest-neighbor algorithm in which closely related sequences were merged to remove PCR and sequencing errors. Alignment of CDR3 sequences to IMGT reference sequences was used to assign V, D and J gene segments. For a sequence to be retained, a match of at least six nucleotides to both a V gene segment and a J gene segment was required. Rearrangements were called productive when the CDR3 lacked stop codons and stayed in frame with V and J; all others were non-productive. Following IMGT convention, CDR3 was defined as the stretch from the second conserved V-encoded cysteine to the conserved J-encoded phenylalanine. In an earlier analysis of around 540 of the donors, sequences lacking an unambiguous match to a single V gene segment were excluded. In an earlier analysis of approximately 500 of the donors, a V segment was called functional when productive rearrangements were above 56.7%, and segregating when the standard deviation between donors exceeded 5%. To diagnose cytomegalovirus status from the catalog of TCR beta chain sequences, a statistical classification framework was built. V and J gene assignment, in a later analysis, came from comparing TCR nucleotide sequences with IMGT/GENE-DB human TR gene sequences. A later analysis assigned CDR3 sequences and most-parsimonious VDJ recombination scenarios with the TCRdist pipeline. A later analysis defined each TCR beta chain by its CDR3 amino acid sequence plus V-gene family, and excluded reads lacking a unique V-gene family. As a way to deal with suspected cross-contamination and a sequencing artifact, a later analysis dropped roughly 620 nucleotide sequences that were highly shared and had low generation probability. In a later analysis, a clonal expansion index was calculated for each public chain from normalized within-repertoire ranks of inferred template counts. A later analysis computed generation probabilities with a VDJ recombination model fitted to out-of-frame rearrangements, and checked the results against IGoR. Hypergeometric tests were used in a later analysis to score TCR-TCR, TCR-HLA and TCR-CMV co-occurrence, with a repertoire-size bias correction applied to the TCR pairs. False discovery rates were estimated in a later analysis by permuting HLA or CMV assignments 20 times. In a later analysis, co-occurring TCRs were grouped using DBSCAN, and TCRdist sequence similarity was added for clustering within HLA-allele-positive subsets. Co-occurrence clustering excluded repertoires with fewer than 30,000 or more than 120,000 public chains, plus five with anomalous nucleotide sharing. Not all clones reach the TCRdb copy of this immuneACCESS table, which keeps in-frame sequences only. Checked studies attribute under half of the gap to unresolved V genes and leave the rest unexplained. The V and J calls and the clone size are those of that table, but D and trimming were determined from the DNA. The sample profile shows some 110,000 clones; about four fifths of them were found once. The ten largest clonotypes hold 22% of the sample.

The research as a whole found: A cluster of highly shared sequence variants was judged likely to be a technical artifact of the sequencing pipeline. In vitro tests confirmed that a few of the cytomegalovirus-associated TCR beta chains recognize cytomegalovirus antigens. At a false discovery rate of 0.05, a later analysis linked some 17,000 TCR beta sequences to specific HLA alleles. Roughly uniform sequencing depth across donors was assumed in presence/absence analyses, although this assumption may not hold. The only immune exposure information available for the cohort was CMV serostatus. The cohort was sequenced for TCR beta chains only, and without alpha or paired-chain data the features that could be detected were limited. Compared with the 666-donor mean, donors in an Asian-associated ancestry cluster had fewer N-insertions in productive TCRs, according to a later genetic analysis. Cytomegalovirus status was reported to be diagnosed by the classifier with high specificity and sensitivity in both the original and validation cohorts. Some IMGT-functional V segments, including TRBV6-2 and TRBV6-3, could not be told apart with the 87-base-pair reads, so those segments were excluded. While some public TCRs were present in many individuals, most TCR sequences turned up only very rarely across donors. A later analysis found that TCR association rates varied across HLA loci, with DRB1 alleles showing the most associated TCRs and HLA-C alleles the fewest. The study listed 150 to 200 TCR beta chains as associated with cytomegalovirus. Most CMV-associated TCR beta chains appeared to be HLA-restricted in a later analysis, and the HLA associations seemed to be driven largely by CMV exposure. A later analysis reported that several top co-occurrence clusters appeared linked to parvovirus B19, influenza, CMV and Epstein-Barr virus. Linkage disequilibrium might explain the correlated functional status among segregating V segments, but an unknown experimental factor could not be excluded. An earlier analysis of approximately 600 of the donors showed that most TCR beta V segments appeared in productive rearrangements either about 87% or about 30% of the time, which broadly matched IMGT annotations. When HLA alleles, especially DR and DQ, strongly co-occurred, attributing TCR associations to individual alleles was difficult. The authors suggested that the approach could potentially be extended to other disease states and immunological phenotypes. Because counts were too low, seventeen rarely observed V segments, including chromosome 9 orphons, were excluded from the earlier analysis of 587 of the donors. A further reported finding was that TCR beta sequences accurately predicted the HLA-A and HLA-B alleles for most subjects in the first cohort. HLA typing was unavailable for some donors at each locus, so association tests used only the typed subset. A later analysis found that HLA-associated TCR beta chains were more clonally expanded and had lower generation probabilities than equally common non-associated chains. In a later genetic analysis, a missense DCLRE1C variant was associated with V-gene and J-gene trimming of TCR beta chains, and the association was replicated in an independent cohort.

The chain employs TRBV19 and TRBJ1-1, with 7 bases aligning to TRBD1. The receptor was isolated from a man aged 25 to 45 in good health and CMV-seropositive. The sequencing sample was made of PBMCs. The CDR3 protein: CASRNRDRSEAFF. The nucleotide sequence reads TGTGCCAGTAGAAACCGGGACAGAAGTGAAGCTTTCTTT.